The clone carrying this T cell receptor beta chain appeared many times. This specimen belongs to a study of T cell repertoires in cytomegalovirus infection. CDR1 and CDR2 (germline): MNHEY, SVGEGT. CDR3 length: 15 amino acids. Trimming shortened V by 7 bases and J by 2 bases, and 18 bases separated the two germline ends. Each CDR3 protein gets one entry after TCRdb re-called the reads with MiXCR. The sample shows 200,000 to 300,000 distinct CDR3 sequences, 9.1% of them seen only once. The source is a human donor in good health (CMV status not recorded). Some clones in this sample may be carry-over from other donors' samples. Sample: PBMCs. The chain links TRBV6-2 or TRBV6-3 to TRBJ2-7; D may be TRBD1 (6 bases). The CDR3, as DNA: TGTGCCAGCACCAGGCCCCTATGGGACACCTACGAGCAGTACTTC. Its protein product is CASTRPLWDTYEQYF.